This TCR beta chain originates from a study of CXCR3-negative and CXCR3-positive naive CD8 T cells. Study context: Libraries each contributed about 1.5 +/- 0.3 million TRB reads, for around 140 million in total. General observations from the study: Both naive subsets carried similar amounts of surface CD5, so TCR strength was inferred from TRB CDR3 properties. Against CXCR3-negative naive cells, CXCR3-positive naive cells showed more hydrophobic TRB CDR3s.

Concerning this clonotype: Its antigen remains unidentified.

This CDR3 is built from 15 residues. Germline V gene lookup returns CDR1 DFQATT and CDR2 SNEGSKA (reference sequence). The TRB cDNA libraries were prepared by 5' RACE with UMI labels. TCRdb reanalyzed the 5' RACE reads, giving one entry per CDR3 protein sequence and no DNA. This repertoire includes approximately 88,000 distinct CDR3 sequences. The rearrangement uses TRBV20-1 and TRBJ2-2; TCRdb names TRBD1, which stays unverified in the absence of DNA. This TCR came from a human donor in good health. Some clones in this sample may be carry-over from other donors' samples. The sequenced material came from naive CXCR3+ CD8+ T cells from blood. Documented subset: CD45RO-CCR7+CD27+CD95- naive CD8+ T cells expressing CXCR3 (TNR3+). CDR3 sequence: CSARLPGQGAGELFF.